One and the same sample provided the 3 T cell receptor beta chains below, sequenced in a study of blood T cells in healthy people across ages. Combining a sample-barcoded 5' primer with a J-beta primer mix, a second PCR ran for roughly 7 to 12 cycles. One entry per CDR3 protein, called by TCRdb with MiXCR from the 5' RACE reads. The sample contains nearly 1 million distinct CDR3 sequences, roughly 51% of which appear only once. Sequenced material: blood. These receptors were obtained from a woman aged 60-75 years in good health.

To note about this clonotype: A much bigger clone sits one base away, suggesting this may be a read error. The rearrangement joins TRBV28 to TRBJ2-5; D is possibly TRBD1 (6 bases). CDR1 is MDHEN and CDR2 is SYDVKM in the germline V gene. CDR3 length: 15 amino acids. CDR3: CASSAPGQNQGTQYF. As DNA, the CDR3 is TGTGCCAGCAGCGCCCCCGGACAGAATCAAGGGACCCAGTACTTC.

This rearrangement joins TRBV7-9 to TRBJ2-3; 7 bases match TRBD2. This CDR3 spans 14 amino acids. V trimming: 8 bases; J trimming: 3 bases; junction bases outside the gene matches: 8. Germline CDR1 and CDR2: SEHNR and FQNEAQ (reference sequence). CDR3 loop: CASYYAGATDTQYF. CDR3 DNA sequence: TGTGCCAGCTATTATGCGGGAGCAACAGATACGCAGTATTTT.

Turning to this clonotype: Given a much more abundant clone one base away, this may be a read error. The rearrangement joins TRBV27 to TRBJ2-6; maybe TRBD1 (7 bases). Germline CDR1 reads MNHEY; CDR2 reads SMNVEV (reference sequence). The CDR3 runs to 14 residues. The CDR3 DNA is TGTGCCAGCAGGACAGGGACTGGGGCCAACGTCCCGACTTTC. Its protein is CASRTGTGANVPTF.